This is a list of T cell receptor beta chains from one sample in a study of OX40 agonist ivuxolimab in advanced cancers. The repertoire was sequenced with immunoSEQ multiplex PCR; TCRdb's copy has only in-frame clones and lacks some. The data contain more than 65,000 clones, roughly 82% of them seen just once; the ten biggest clones take up about 1%. Source: CD4+ or CD8+ T cells sorted from blood, taken in a trial of the OX40 agonist ivuxolimab. The receptors originated from an adult with an advanced solid tumor such as melanoma, head and neck, liver or kidney cancer. The CDR3 runs from the conserved cysteine through the conserved F or W. D genes are given only for firm matches. For some rows the clone size is stated as once, few or many, or as a class when expanded; others skip it.

cdr3_aa: CASSPRGNTGELFF
cdr3_nt: TGTGCCAGCAGCCCCAGGGGGAACACCGGGGAGCTGTTTTTT
j_call: TRBJ2-2
v_call: TRBV7-9
clone_size: once
cdr3_length: 14
d_call: -

cdr3_aa: CASSFGTYGYTF
cdr3_nt: TGTGCCAGCAGCTTCGGCACCTATGGCTACACCTTC
j_call: TRBJ1-2
v_call: TRBV5-4
clone_size: -
cdr3_length: 12
d_call: -

cdr3_aa: CASRFGRIGYGYTF
cdr3_nt: TGTGCCAGCAGGTTTGGTCGGATAGGCTATGGCTACACCTTC
j_call: TRBJ1-2
v_call: TRBV27
clone_size: -
cdr3_length: 14
d_call: -

cdr3_aa: CASRKQGAVEKLFF
cdr3_nt: TGTGCCAGCAGAAAACAGGGGGCGGTGGAAAAACTGTTTTTT
j_call: TRBJ1-4
v_call: TRBV6-1
clone_size: -
cdr3_length: 14
d_call: TRBD1

cdr3_aa: CASSGTSGGREQYF
cdr3_nt: TGTGCCAGCTCCGGGACTAGCGGGGGTCGCGAGCAGTACTTC
j_call: TRBJ2-7
v_call: TRBV6-6
clone_size: -
cdr3_length: 14
d_call: TRBD2

cdr3_aa: CASSFRRGGRETQYF
cdr3_nt: TGTGCCAGCAGCTTTAGGCGGGGGGGCCGAGAGACCCAGTACTTC
j_call: TRBJ2-5
v_call: TRBV7-2
clone_size: -
cdr3_length: 15
d_call: TRBD2

cdr3_aa: CASTRRESDGYTF
cdr3_nt: TGTGCCAGCACCAGGCGGGAATCTGATGGCTACACCTTC
j_call: TRBJ1-2
v_call: TRBV18
clone_size: -
cdr3_length: 13
d_call: -

cdr3_aa: CASSLGGVSNQPQHF
cdr3_nt: TGCGCCAGCAGCTTGGGGGGGGTGAGCAATCAGCCCCAGCATTTT
j_call: TRBJ1-5
v_call: TRBV5-1
clone_size: few
cdr3_length: 15
d_call: -

cdr3_aa: CASSFNRGEAFF
cdr3_nt: TGTGCCAGCAGCTTCAATAGGGGGGAAGCTTTCTTT
j_call: TRBJ1-1
v_call: TRBV7-2
clone_size: once
cdr3_length: 12
d_call: -

cdr3_aa: CASSLGNRDNSPLHF
cdr3_nt: TGTGCCAGCAGCTTAGGGAACAGGGATAATTCACCCCTCCACTTT
j_call: TRBJ1-6
v_call: TRBV7-6
clone_size: -
cdr3_length: 15
d_call: -

cdr3_aa: CASSPGQGMNQPQHF
cdr3_nt: TGTGCCAGCAGCCCCGGACAGGGGATGAATCAGCCCCAGCATTTT
j_call: TRBJ1-5
v_call: TRBV9
clone_size: -
cdr3_length: 15
d_call: TRBD1

cdr3_aa: CASSFGPNDTEAFF
cdr3_nt: TGTGCCAGCAGTTTTGGCCCGAACGACACTGAAGCTTTCTTT
j_call: TRBJ1-1
v_call: TRBV28
clone_size: -
cdr3_length: 14
d_call: -

cdr3_aa: CASSLRGQALGEQYF
cdr3_nt: TGTGCCAGCAGTCTACGAGGACAGGCTTTGGGTGAGCAGTACTTC
j_call: TRBJ2-7
v_call: TRBV2
clone_size: once
cdr3_length: 15
d_call: TRBD1

cdr3_aa: CASSVEGQPNTEAFF
cdr3_nt: TGTGCCAGCAGCGTAGAGGGACAGCCAAACACTGAAGCTTTCTTT
j_call: TRBJ1-1
v_call: TRBV9
clone_size: -
cdr3_length: 15
d_call: TRBD1

cdr3_aa: CASSMSSGGQFF
cdr3_nt: TGTGCCAGTAGTATGTCGAGCGGGGGACAGTTCTTC
j_call: TRBJ2-1
v_call: TRBV19
clone_size: -
cdr3_length: 12
d_call: TRBD2

cdr3_aa: CASLSGQGMWDTQYF
cdr3_nt: TGTGCCAGCCTGTCCGGACAGGGGATGTGGGATACGCAGTATTTT
j_call: TRBJ2-3
v_call: TRBV6-1
clone_size: -
cdr3_length: 15
d_call: TRBD1

cdr3_aa: CASGSDINYGYTF
cdr3_nt: TGTGCTAGTGGTTCGGACATTAACTATGGCTACACCTTC
j_call: TRBJ1-2
v_call: TRBV12-5
clone_size: -
cdr3_length: 13
d_call: -

cdr3_aa: CASSPTGWGTEAFF
cdr3_nt: TGCGCCAGCAGCCCGACAGGGTGGGGCACTGAAGCTTTCTTT
j_call: TRBJ1-1
v_call: TRBV5-1
clone_size: -
cdr3_length: 14
d_call: TRBD1

cdr3_aa: CASLGNIRGLYGYTF
cdr3_nt: TGCGCCAGTCTGGGGAACATACGGGGCCTCTATGGCTACACCTTC
j_call: TRBJ1-2
v_call: TRBV4-1
clone_size: -
cdr3_length: 15
d_call: -

cdr3_aa: CASSQGGYNEKLFF
cdr3_nt: TGTGCCAGCAGCCAGGGCGGGTATAATGAAAAACTGTTTTTT
j_call: TRBJ1-4
v_call: TRBV7-2
clone_size: once
cdr3_length: 14
d_call: -

cdr3_aa: CASSFYRGRSEKLFF
cdr3_nt: TGTGCCAGCAGCTTTTACAGGGGGCGTAGTGAAAAACTGTTTTTT
j_call: TRBJ1-4
v_call: TRBV7-2
clone_size: -
cdr3_length: 15
d_call: TRBD1

cdr3_aa: CASSPAPESTDTQYF
cdr3_nt: TGCGCCAGCAGCCCCGCGCCAGAGAGCACAGATACGCAGTATTTT
j_call: TRBJ2-3
v_call: TRBV5-1
clone_size: -
cdr3_length: 15
d_call: -

cdr3_aa: CASSVGGTTGNAEAFF
cdr3_nt: TGTGCCAGCAGCGTAGGAGGAACCACAGGGAACGCTGAAGCTTTCTTT
j_call: TRBJ1-1
v_call: TRBV9
clone_size: -
cdr3_length: 16
d_call: -

cdr3_aa: CASSSASAPAGGTDTQYF
cdr3_nt: TGCGCCAGCAGCTCGGCTTCGGCGCCAGCGGGGGGCACAGATACGCAGTATTTT
j_call: TRBJ2-3
v_call: TRBV5-1
clone_size: -
cdr3_length: 18
d_call: TRBD2

cdr3_aa: CASSLIVAGGLANTGELFF
cdr3_nt: TGCGCCAGCAGCTTGATAGTTGCGGGGGGGCTCGCGAACACCGGGGAGCTGTTTTTT
j_call: TRBJ2-2
v_call: TRBV5-1
clone_size: -
cdr3_length: 19
d_call: TRBD2

cdr3_aa: CASSSGAEGPYGYTF
cdr3_nt: TGTGCCAGCAGCTCCGGTGCGGAGGGCCCCTATGGCTACACCTTC
j_call: TRBJ1-2
v_call: TRBV7-2
clone_size: -
cdr3_length: 15
d_call: -

cdr3_aa: CASSSTGGSGNTIYF
cdr3_nt: TGTGCCAGCAGCTCAACAGGGGGCTCTGGAAACACCATATATTTT
j_call: TRBJ1-3
v_call: TRBV7-2
clone_size: once
cdr3_length: 15
d_call: TRBD1

cdr3_aa: CASSLDYGAGGSYNEQFF
cdr3_nt: TGTGCCAGCAGCTTAGATTACGGAGCGGGGGGCTCCTACAATGAGCAGTTCTTC
j_call: TRBJ2-1
v_call: TRBV11-2
clone_size: few
cdr3_length: 18
d_call: TRBD2

cdr3_aa: CASSEQAYEQYF
cdr3_nt: TGTGCCAGCAGTGAACAGGCCTACGAGCAGTACTTC
j_call: TRBJ2-7
v_call: TRBV2
clone_size: -
cdr3_length: 12
d_call: -

cdr3_aa: CASSPTSEYQETQYF
cdr3_nt: TGTGCCAGCAGCCCGACATCCGAGTACCAAGAGACCCAGTACTTC
j_call: TRBJ2-5
v_call: TRBV5-4
clone_size: -
cdr3_length: 15
d_call: -

cdr3_aa: CASIAEGFGNTEAFF
cdr3_nt: TGTGCCAGCATCGCAGAAGGGTTTGGGAACACTGAAGCTTTCTTT
j_call: TRBJ1-1
v_call: TRBV5-5
clone_size: -
cdr3_length: 15
d_call: -

cdr3_aa: CSARQGAFEKLFF
cdr3_nt: TGCAGCGCCCGACAGGGGGCCTTTGAAAAACTGTTTTTT
j_call: TRBJ1-4
v_call: TRBV29-1
clone_size: -
cdr3_length: 13
d_call: TRBD1

cdr3_aa: CASPPQPNTEAFF
cdr3_nt: TGTGCCAGCCCACCCCAGCCGAACACTGAAGCTTTCTTT
j_call: TRBJ1-1
v_call: TRBV27
clone_size: -
cdr3_length: 13
d_call: -

cdr3_aa: CASSLGASGSTDTQYF
cdr3_nt: TGTGCCAGCAGCTTAGGGGCTAGCGGCAGCACAGATACGCAGTATTTT
j_call: TRBJ2-3
v_call: TRBV11-2
clone_size: -
cdr3_length: 16
d_call: TRBD2

cdr3_aa: CASSPNHYEQYF
cdr3_nt: TGTGCCAGCAGCCCTAACCACTACGAGCAGTACTTC
j_call: TRBJ2-7
v_call: TRBV7-2
clone_size: -
cdr3_length: 12
d_call: -

cdr3_aa: CASSIDIQTQYF
cdr3_nt: TGTGCCAGCAGCATTGATATACAGACCCAGTACTTC
j_call: TRBJ2-5
v_call: TRBV11-2
clone_size: -
cdr3_length: 12
d_call: -

cdr3_aa: CASTTRVPGQYSNQPQHF
cdr3_nt: TGTGCCAGCACTACTAGGGTTCCGGGACAGTATAGCAATCAGCCCCAGCATTTT
j_call: TRBJ1-5
v_call: TRBV28
clone_size: -
cdr3_length: 18
d_call: TRBD1

cdr3_aa: CASSQPGVDVQFF
cdr3_nt: TGCGCCAGCAGCCAACCTGGGGTTGATGTGCAGTTCTTC
j_call: TRBJ2-1
v_call: TRBV4-3
clone_size: -
cdr3_length: 13
d_call: -

cdr3_aa: CASSRDGNTEAFF
cdr3_nt: TGTGCCAGCTCACGGGACGGAAACACTGAAGCTTTCTTT
j_call: TRBJ1-1
v_call: TRBV18
clone_size: -
cdr3_length: 13
d_call: -

cdr3_aa: CASGSLSSGSRDTQYF
cdr3_nt: TGCGCCAGCGGATCCCTTTCCTCCGGGAGTCGAGATACGCAGTATTTT
j_call: TRBJ2-3
v_call: TRBV5-1
clone_size: few
cdr3_length: 16
d_call: -

cdr3_aa: CASSDGGAGTGELFF
cdr3_nt: TGCGCCAGCAGTGACGGAGGGGCAGGGACCGGGGAGCTGTTTTTT
j_call: TRBJ2-2
v_call: TRBV10-1
clone_size: -
cdr3_length: 15
d_call: -

cdr3_aa: CASSGKVQTKDTQYF
cdr3_nt: TGTGCCAGCAGCGGTAAGGTCCAGACGAAAGATACGCAGTATTTT
j_call: TRBJ2-3
v_call: TRBV7-8
clone_size: -
cdr3_length: 15
d_call: -

cdr3_aa: CASSLTSPTDTQYF
cdr3_nt: TGTGCCAGCAGTTTAACCTCACCCACAGATACGCAGTATTTT
j_call: TRBJ2-3
v_call: TRBV6-1
clone_size: few
cdr3_length: 14
d_call: -

cdr3_aa: CASSPPRGMNTEAFF
cdr3_nt: TGTGCCAGCAGCCCCCCCAGGGGTATGAACACTGAAGCTTTCTTT
j_call: TRBJ1-1
v_call: TRBV7-2
clone_size: -
cdr3_length: 15
d_call: -

cdr3_aa: CASSLVDRTEAFF
cdr3_nt: TGTGCCAGCAGCTTAGTAGATAGGACTGAAGCTTTCTTT
j_call: TRBJ1-1
v_call: TRBV7-2
clone_size: once
cdr3_length: 13
d_call: -

cdr3_aa: CASSQALFGARLYNEQFF
cdr3_nt: TGCGCCAGCAGCCAAGCTCTATTTGGCGCGCGACTCTACAATGAGCAGTTCTTC
j_call: TRBJ2-1
v_call: TRBV4-1
clone_size: few
cdr3_length: 18
d_call: -

cdr3_aa: CASSLTGQGSGYTF
cdr3_nt: TGTGCCAGCAGCTTAACGGGACAGGGGAGTGGCTACACCTTC
j_call: TRBJ1-2
v_call: TRBV7-2
clone_size: -
cdr3_length: 14
d_call: TRBD1